The 13 T cell receptor beta chains presented below share a single source sample, sequenced in a study of cytomegalovirus exposure and HLA in healthy donors. Method: immunoSEQ multiplex PCR; TCRdb's copy keeps in-frame clones and lacks some. The data show 350,000 or so clones, with more than 80% seen just once and around 0.8% held by the top ten. The sequencing input was PBMCs. The receptor source for this set is a woman younger than 35 in good health and CMV-seronegative.

This rearrangement joins TRBV10-3 to TRBJ1-4; D unresolved. The germline gives CDR1 ENHRY, CDR2 SYGVKD. V lost 8 bases to trimming and J lost 7 bases, with 17 bases between them. The CDR3 spans 14 residues. Here the CDR3 reads CAIWDGLAGEKLFF. DNA of the CDR3: TGTGCCATCTGGGATGGTTTAGCGGGTGAAAAACTGTTTTTT.

The gene calls are TRBV7-3 and TRBJ2-1; TRBD2 is a possible D gene (5 bases). The CDR3 loop spans 15 amino acids. Germline V lookup: CDR1 SGHTA, CDR2 FQGTGA. V lost 4 bases to trimming and J lost 8 bases, with 18 bases between them. CDR3 protein: CASSSRPGERHEQFF. The CDR3 region has the DNA TGTGCCAGCAGCTCCAGACCTGGGGAGCGCCATGAGCAGTTCTTC.

V gene TRBV2 combines with J gene TRBJ2-1, with TRBD1 matching over 9 bases. This CDR3 spans 14 amino acids. V dropped 8 bases and J dropped 5; count of bases not matched to a gene: 7. From germline, CDR1 is SNHLY and CDR2 FYNNEI. DNA of the CDR3: TGTGCCAGCCCCGGGACAGGGAGGAACAATGAGCAGTTCTTC. Translating gives CASPGTGRNNEQFF.

The gene calls are TRBV4-3 and TRBJ2-1; 16 nucleotides match TRBD2. CDR1 and CDR2 (germline): LGHNA, YSLEER. V lost 4 bases and J lost 6; bases outside the gene matches: 9. CDR3 size: 18 residues. In DNA form, the CDR3 reads TGCGCCAGCAGCCCGACCGGGACTAGCGGGAGGGCCCCCAATGAGCAGTTCTTC. It encodes CASSPTGTSGRAPNEQFF.

The chain joins TRBV2 to TRBJ2-2; 11 bases align to TRBD2. This CDR3 is built from 15 residues. V was pared by 6 bases and J by 6 bases, with 6 bases of the junction left unmatched. CDR1 is SNHLY, CDR2 FYNNEI, per germline. In nucleotides, the CDR3 is TGTGCCAGCAGAACTAGCGGGAGTTTCGCCGGGGAGCTGTTTTTT. Amino acids: CASRTSGSFAGELFF.

V usage is TRBV27 and J usage is TRBJ2-3; TRBD2 matches at 8 bases. V lost 4 bases to trimming and J lost 5 bases; unmatched junction nucleotides: 8. Germline V CDR1 and CDR2: MNHEY, SMNVEV (reference sequence). CDR3 size: 15 residues. The CDR3 region has the DNA TGTGCCAGCAGTTGGGTTAGCGGGATGGGAGATACGCAGTATTTT. Translated: CASSWVSGMGDTQYF.

CDR3 bases: TGTGCCAGCAGCCCGGGGGGTGAAGCTTTCTTT. It codes for CASSPGGEAFF. The chain is built from TRBV9 and TRBJ1-1; the D gene is possibly TRBD1 (5 bases). CDR3 length: 11 amino acids. Germline CDR1 and CDR2: SGDLS and YYNGEE. The V end was cut by 4 bases, the J end by 7 bases, with 8 bases between.

This chain connects TRBV5-1 to TRBJ2-7; 8 nucleotides agree with TRBD2. The germline V gene encodes CDR1 SGHRS and CDR2 YFSETQ. The CDR3 totals 14 residues. The junction had 3 bases not matched to a gene; V was cut back by 4 bases and J by 0 bases. The CDR3 coding sequence is TGCGCCAGCAGCCGGGGGGGTAGCTCCTACGAGCAGTACTTC. Translating it yields CASSRGGSSYEQYF.

The rearrangement uses TRBV13 and TRBJ2-2; no definite D call. From germline, CDR1 is PRHDT and CDR2 FYEKMQ (reference sequence). The V gene lost 8 bases and the J gene lost 1 base, with 8 bases spanning the gap. The CDR3 loop spans 13 amino acids. CDR3 coding DNA: TGTGCCAGCCTCCGGGTGAACACCGGGGAGCTGTTTTTT. Translated: CASLRVNTGELFF.

This chain joins TRBV7-2 and TRBJ2-5; 9 nucleotides line up with TRBD1. The junction had 9 bases not matched to a gene; V was cut back by 3 bases and J by 4 bases. The CDR3 sequence is 16 residues long. Germline CDR1 reads SGHTA; CDR2 reads FQGNSA. Here the CDR3 reads CASSLATQGATETQYF. The CDR3 DNA reads as TGTGCCAGCAGCTTGGCTACACAGGGGGCGACAGAGACCCAGTACTTC.

The sample holds many counts of this clone. This sequence joins TRBV29-1 and TRBJ2-7; 10 bases map to TRBD2. The CDR3 contains 14 residues. Germline loops: CDR1 SQVTM, CDR2 ANQGSEA. Germline trimming cut 4 bases from V and 2 bases from J; bases unmatched to any gene: 5. CDR3 in amino acids: CSVGEAGGPYEQYF. The DNA of the CDR3 is TGCAGCGTTGGGGAAGCGGGAGGGCCCTACGAGCAGTACTTC.

The chain employs TRBV4-3 and TRBJ2-7; 8 nucleotides match TRBD2. After removal of 1 base from V and 6 bases from J, the junction contained 11 bases not matched to a gene. The germline CDR1 and CDR2 sequences are LGHNA and YSLEER. The CDR3 has 16 residues. The DNA for the CDR3 is TGCGCCAGCAGCCAAGCGTACCCGGGACTAGGTGGCGAGCAGTACTTC. Protein sequence: CASSQAYPGLGGEQYF.

The rearrangement uses TRBV5-8 and TRBJ1-4; TRBD1 matches 7 bases. Germline-derived CDR1 and CDR2 are SGHTS and YDEGEE. V lost 4 bases to trimming and J lost 7 bases; unmatched junction nucleotides: 4. This CDR3 contains 13 residues. The DNA for the CDR3 is TGTGCCAGCAGCCCCTGGACAGGTGAAAAACTGTTTTTT. It specifies CASSPWTGEKLFF.